These 26 T cell receptor beta chains came from one sample sequenced in a study of cytomegalovirus exposure and HLA in healthy donors. The method was immunoSEQ multiplex PCR; TCRdb's version includes in-frame clones alone and lacks a portion of them. The table lists tens of thousands of clones, 88% of them singletons. Sequenced material: PBMCs. The receptors here all came from a woman in her thirties in good health and CMV-seronegative.

The table lists this clone with a count of one. This chain's CDR3 is CASSYGGGGHEAFF. CDR3 nucleotides: TGTGCCAGCAGTTACGGGGGGGGAGGGCATGAAGCTTTCTTT. The V gene is TRBV6-5, the J gene TRBJ1-1; D is perhaps TRBD1 (5 bases). The germline gives CDR1 MNHEY, CDR2 SVGAGI. Between the trimmed V and J ends, which lost 2 bases and 7 bases, there was a span of 14 bases. CDR3 length: 14 amino acids.

The chain couples TRBV6-1 to TRBJ1-3, with 9 positions matching TRBD1. After removal of 5 bases from V and 6 bases from J, the junction contained 5 bases not matched to a gene. Germline V lookup: CDR1 MNHNS, CDR2 SASEGT. This CDR3 is built from 14 residues. The CDR3 loop reads CASSTGGNPNTIYF. The CDR3 nucleotides are TGTGCCAGCAGTACAGGGGGCAACCCAAACACCATATATTTT.

This clone occurred a few times. The V gene is TRBV9, the J gene TRBJ1-2, with 7 positions matching TRBD1. The CDR3 is made up of 14 amino acids. Germline assignment: CDR1 SGDLS and CDR2 YYNGEE. Trimming took 3 bases from V and 4 from J; bases not matched to a gene: 6. This CDR3 is CASSGDSVPYGYTF. CDR3 in DNA: TGTGCCAGCAGCGGGGACAGTGTCCCCTATGGCTACACCTTC.

This clone was seen just once. V and J are TRBV19 and TRBJ1-5, with D maybe TRBD1 (6 bases). Germline CDR1 is LNHDA and CDR2 is SQIVND (reference sequence). The CDR3 is made up of 14 amino acids. Deletions cut 5 bases from V and 4 bases from J, with 12 bases between. The CDR3 nucleotides read TGTGCCAGTAGTCTGAGGGGGGGAAATCAGCCCCAGCATTTT. Its translation is CASSLRGGNQPQHF.

The rearrangement joins TRBV14 to TRBJ2-2; TRBD1 aligns across 7 bases. Germline CDR1 reads SGHDN; CDR2 reads FVKESK. The CDR3 length is 14 residues. The ends lost 6 bases at V and 1 base at J; junction bases unmatched: 2. CDR3 nucleotides: TGTGCCAGCAGACGGACAGGGAACACCGGGGAGCTGTTTTTT. It specifies CASRRTGNTGELFF.

CDR3 loop: CASNRIAGAYEQYF. CDR3 sequence (DNA): TGTGCCAGCAATAGAATAGCGGGAGCCTACGAGCAGTACTTC. This sequence joins TRBV2 and TRBJ2-7, with 9 bases lining up with TRBD2. This CDR3 spans 14 amino acids. V was clipped by 7 bases and J by 2 bases; unmatched bases: 6. CDR1 and CDR2 from the germline V gene are SNHLY and FYNNEI. Drawing the rest from reference TRBV2 and TRBJ2-7, the complete variable domain is EPEVTQTPSHQVTQMGQEVILRCVPISNHLYFYWYRQILGQKVEFLVSFYNNEISEKSEIFDDQFSVERPDGSNFTLKIRSTKLEDSAMYFCASNRIAGAYEQYFGPGTRLTVT.

V gene TRBV2 combines with J gene TRBJ1-3; TRBD1 matches at 8 bases. The CDR3 has 11 residues. The germline V gene encodes CDR1 SNHLY and CDR2 FYNNEI. The CDR3 region is CSGGSGNTIYF. CDR3 sequence (DNA): TGTTCAGGGGGCTCAGGAAACACCATATATTTT.

The rearrangement uses TRBV4-1 and TRBJ2-3, with D possibly TRBD1 on 6 matching bases. V was trimmed by 1 base and J by 4 bases, leaving 12 bases between them. CDR3 length equals 15 residues. The germline V gene has CDR1 MGHRA and CDR2 YSYEKL. Written as DNA, the CDR3 is TGCGCCAGCAGCCAAGCTACAGGGCGTTCAGATACGCAGTATTTT. It specifies CASSQATGRSDTQYF.

The chain carries TRBV5-1 and TRBJ1-4; possible D gene TRBD1, 5 bases. Looked up from germline, CDR1 is SGHRS and CDR2 is YFSETQ. The CDR3 has 16 residues. V dropped 0 bases and J dropped 4 bases, with 13 bases sitting between them. The chain's CDR3 is CASSLAIGGVNEKLFF. CDR3 nucleotide sequence: TGCGCCAGCAGCTTGGCCATCGGGGGGGTTAATGAAAAACTGTTTTTT.

The chain carries TRBV5-6 and TRBJ1-4, with 10 nucleotides matching TRBD1. This CDR3 spans 15 amino acids. Germline lookup yields CDR1 SGHDT and CDR2 YYEEEE. V gave up 1 base and J gave up 6 bases; unmatched junction bases: 3. The CDR3 bases are TGTGCCAGCAGCTTGATGGGGACAGGGGATGAAAAACTGTTTTTT. Protein: CASSLMGTGDEKLFF.

The V call is TRBV28, the J call TRBJ2-7; 14 bases fit TRBD2. There are 17 residues in the CDR3. V trimming: 2 bases; J trimming: 5 bases; junction bases outside the gene matches: 8. In germline, CDR1 is MDHEN, CDR2 SYDVKM. The DNA of the CDR3 is TGTGCCAGCAGTTTAACCGTCACGGGACTAGCGGGAGACGAGCAGTACTTC. It codes for CASSLTVTGLAGDEQYF.

This clone was detected once. The chain joins TRBV4-1 to TRBJ2-5; 8 positions match TRBD2. V gave up 4 bases and J gave up 1 base; unmatched junction bases: 8. Germline CDR1 is MGHRA and CDR2 is YSYEKL. The CDR3 sequence is 16 residues long. The CDR3 reads CASSRGVAGRQETQYF. CDR3 coding DNA: TGCGCCAGCAGCCGAGGCGTAGCGGGACGCCAAGAGACCCAGTACTTC.

The chain has TRBV2 and TRBJ2-1; D is unclear. Germline V gives CDR1 SNHLY, CDR2 FYNNEI. The V end lost 4 bases, the J end lost 4 bases, and 14 bases lay between the germline ends. This CDR3 comprises 15 residues. In DNA form, the CDR3 reads TGTGCCAGCAGTGGTCATGAGAGCCTTTACAATGAGCAGTTCTTC. It translates to CASSGHESLYNEQFF. The complete variable domain, with remaining parts taken from reference TRBV2 and TRBJ2-1, reads EPEVTQTPSHQVTQMGQEVILRCVPISNHLYFYWYRQILGQKVEFLVSFYNNEISEKSEIFDDQFSVERPDGSNFTLKIRSTKLEDSAMYFCASSGHESLYNEQFFGPGTRLTVL.

The rearrangement links TRBV27 to TRBJ1-5; D is undetermined. The V and J ends lost 1 base and 5 bases respectively, with 6 bases between them. Per the germline V gene, CDR1 is MNHEY and CDR2 is SMNVEV (reference sequence). The CDR3 totals 13 residues. The CDR3 loop is CASSLFPDQPQHF. The CDR3 DNA is TGTGCCAGCAGTTTATTTCCGGATCAGCCCCAGCATTTT.

This sequence joins TRBV5-4 and TRBJ1-2; 8 bases align to TRBD1. Germline assignment: CDR1 SGHNT and CDR2 YYREEE (reference sequence). The CDR3 runs to 14 residues. Trimming took 3 bases from V and 4 from J; bases not matched to a gene: 5. In DNA form, the CDR3 reads TGTGCCAGCAGCTCGGACAGGGCTTTCTATGGCTACACCTTC. It encodes CASSSDRAFYGYTF.

The chain employs TRBV30 and TRBJ1-4; D is possibly TRBD1 (5 bases). V was shortened by 4 bases and J by 8 bases, with 17 bases between the two germline ends. CDR3 length: 14 residues. Germline-derived CDR1 and CDR2 are GTSNPN and SVGIG (reference sequence). The CDR3 DNA follows: TGTGCCTGGAACGTAGGGGATCCTTGGGAAAAACTGTTTTTT. This codes for CAWNVGDPWEKLFF. The variable domain in full, completed from reference TRBV30 and TRBJ1-4, reads SQTIHQWPATLVQPVGSPLSLECTVEGTSNPNLYWYRQAAGRGLQLLFYSVGIGQISSEVPQNLSASRPQDRQFILSSKKLLLSDSGFYLCAWNVGDPWEKLFFGSGTQLSVL.

This clone was recorded only once. This chain links TRBV4-1 with TRBJ1-4; D might be TRBD1 (5 bases). CDR1 and CDR2 from the germline V gene are MGHRA and YSYEKL. V lost 0 bases and J lost 8, with 16 bases in between. This CDR3 is built from 16 residues. CDR3 DNA sequence: TGCGCCAGCAGCCAAGATCTGGGCAGGGTGGGGGAAAAACTGTTTTTT. Its protein is CASSQDLGRVGEKLFF.

This chain connects TRBV5-5 to TRBJ1-5; D unresolved. Germline CDR1 reads SGHKS; CDR2 reads YYEKEE (reference sequence). Trimming cost V 4 bases and J 0 bases, with 8 bases left between them. This CDR3 is built from 14 residues. CDR3 loop: CASSEGVSNQPQHF. The CDR3 DNA is TGTGCCAGCAGCGAAGGAGTTAGCAATCAGCCCCAGCATTTT.

This clone was picked up one time. This chain joins TRBV27 and TRBJ1-2; 12 bases agree with TRBD1. CDR1 MNHEY and CDR2 SMNVEV come from the germline V gene (reference sequence). V was clipped by 5 bases and J by 7 bases; unmatched bases: 8. The CDR3 is made up of 15 amino acids. The CDR3 sequence is CASSLTGTGGSGYTF. CDR3 coding DNA: TGTGCCAGCAGTCTAACCGGGACAGGGGGCTCTGGCTACACCTTC.

The DNA for the CDR3 is TGTGCCATCGGGAGGGGGTGGGATCAGCCCCAGCATTTT. Its translation: CAIGRGWDQPQHF. This sequence joins TRBV10-3 and TRBJ1-5; maybe TRBD1 (6 bases). The V gene's germline CDR1 is ENHRY and CDR2 SYGVKD. The CDR3 length is 13 residues. Trimming shortened V by 8 bases and J by 5 bases, and 13 bases separated the two germline ends.

The chain joins TRBV27 to TRBJ1-2, with a tentative D call TRBD1 (5 bases). CDR3 length equals 14 residues. Germline V gives CDR1 MNHEY, CDR2 SMNVEV (reference sequence). V lost 3 bases and J lost 4, with 12 bases in between. The CDR3 protein is CASSFAPQGYGYTF. The CDR3 bases are TGTGCCAGCAGTTTCGCCCCTCAGGGCTATGGCTACACCTTC.

The chain recombines TRBV7-9 with TRBJ2-1; D call uncertain. From germline, CDR1 is SEHNR and CDR2 FQNEAQ (reference sequence). The CDR3 extends over 13 amino acids. Between the trimmed V and J ends, which lost 1 base and 4 bases, there was a span of 5 bases. The CDR3 nucleotides read TGTGCCAGCAGCTTAGTAGAGTACAATGAGCAGTTCTTC. It yields the protein CASSLVEYNEQFF.

This sequence joins TRBV11-2 and TRBJ2-1; D gene uncertain. The germline CDR1 and CDR2 sequences are SGHAT and FQNNGV. The CDR3 totals 14 residues. Trimming removed 5 bases at V and 0 bases at J, with 8 bases between. The CDR3 coding sequence is TGTGCCAGCAGCCTACGAAGCTCCTACAATGAGCAGTTCTTC. Its translation is CASSLRSSYNEQFF.

The CDR3 spells CASSLAGTGGSYEQYF. For the CDR3, the DNA is TGCGCCAGCAGCTTGGCCGGGACAGGGGGCTCATACGAGCAGTACTTC. The chain carries TRBV5-1 and TRBJ2-7; 12 positions agree with TRBD1. Looked up from germline, CDR1 is SGHRS and CDR2 is YFSETQ. With 0 bases clipped from V and 4 bases from J, the junction kept 5 bases outside the gene matches. The CDR3 loop spans 16 amino acids.

The chain recombines TRBV25-1 with TRBJ1-2; D gene uncertain. The CDR3 covers 14 residues. The V and J ends lost 1 base and 8 bases respectively, with 14 bases between them. Germline CDR1 is MGHDK and CDR2 is SYGVNS. CDR3 DNA: TGTGCCAGCAGTGAATTGGGCGGGTCACAAGGCTACACCTTC. Translated, it gives CASSELGGSQGYTF.

The chain recombines TRBV7-2 with TRBJ1-5, with 10 bases fitting TRBD1. The CDR3 has 16 amino acids. Germline V gene lookup returns CDR1 SGHTA and CDR2 FQGNSA. Losses at the gene ends were 5 bases for V and 6 bases for J; bases not matched to a gene: 10. In DNA form, the CDR3 reads TGTGCCAGCAGCCGGACCGACAGGGGGCTAAGTCAGCCCCAGCATTTT. It is translated as CASSRTDRGLSQPQHF.